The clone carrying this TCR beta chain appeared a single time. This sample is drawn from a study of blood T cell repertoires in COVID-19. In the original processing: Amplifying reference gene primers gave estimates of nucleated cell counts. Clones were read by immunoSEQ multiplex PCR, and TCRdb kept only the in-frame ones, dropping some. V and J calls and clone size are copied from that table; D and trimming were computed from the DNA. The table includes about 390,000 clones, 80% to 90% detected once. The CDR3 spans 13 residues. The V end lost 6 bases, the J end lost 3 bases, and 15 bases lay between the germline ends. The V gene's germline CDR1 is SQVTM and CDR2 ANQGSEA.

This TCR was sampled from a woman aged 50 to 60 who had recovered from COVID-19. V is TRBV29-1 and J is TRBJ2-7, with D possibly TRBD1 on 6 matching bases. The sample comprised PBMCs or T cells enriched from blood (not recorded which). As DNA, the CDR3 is TGCAGCGTAAGTCGACAGGACCTCTACGAGCAGTACTTC. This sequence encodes CSVSRQDLYEQYF.